These 28 T cell receptor beta chains were sequenced from one sample in a study of T cell clonotyping in hematopoietic cell transplantation (dated by TCRdb to the early 2020s). The library relied on the immunoSEQ multiplex PCR assay. Held by TCRdb, this immuneACCESS table contains in-frame sequences only and omits some clones. Under half of the omission traces to an unresolved V gene where checked; the cause of the rest is unknown. The sample data list roughly 40,000 clones, and 94% of these were observed just once. The top ten hold about 0.86% of the sample. Sequencing was performed on peripheral blood mononuclear cells. The receptors shown here come from a woman aged 45-65 years in good health. Some clones in this sample may be carry-over from other donors' samples.

This chain uses TRBV11-2 with TRBJ1-1; D gene uncertain. Germline V lookup: CDR1 SGHAT, CDR2 FQNNGV. CDR3 length: 15 residues. The V end lost 4 bases, the J end lost 1 base, and 13 bases lay between the germline ends. The CDR3 DNA reads as TGTGCCAGCAGCTACCGAGAAATAAGGAACACTGAAGCTTTCTTT. This sequence encodes CASSYREIRNTEAFF.

This rearrangement joins TRBV30 to TRBJ2-2; no clear D gene. V lost 0 bases, J lost 3 bases, and 11 bases lay in between. This CDR3 comprises 15 residues. The germline gives CDR1 GTSNPN, CDR2 SVGIG (reference sequence). CDR3 residues: CAWSVATSYTGELFF. CDR3 sequence (DNA): TGTGCCTGGAGTGTCGCGACAAGTTACACCGGGGAGCTGTTTTTT.

This chain uses TRBV6-5 with TRBJ2-1; the match to TRBD2 covers 8 bases. CDR1 and CDR2 (germline): MNHEY, SVGAGI. The CDR3 covers 13 residues. Germline trimming cut 8 bases from V and 5 bases from J; bases unmatched to any gene: 5. The CDR3 sequence is CASGAGEDNEQFF. The CDR3 DNA follows: TGTGCCAGCGGAGCGGGGGAAGACAATGAGCAGTTCTTC.

The CDR3 here is CASSPTDRGNNEQFF. As DNA, the CDR3 is TGTGCCAGCAGCCCAACGGACAGGGGGAACAATGAGCAGTTCTTC. The chain has TRBV11-2 and TRBJ2-1; 10 nucleotides match TRBD1. From germline, CDR1 is SGHAT and CDR2 FQNNGV. The CDR3 is 15 residues long. J gave up 5 bases and V 5 bases, and 6 bases lay outside the gene matches.

This chain uses TRBV7-9 with TRBJ2-1, with TRBD2 identical over 7 bases. The CDR3 consists of 14 residues. Germline CDR1 and CDR2: SEHNR and FQNEAQ (reference sequence). The J segment lost 6 bases and the V segment lost 2 bases, leaving 4 bases of the junction unmatched. The CDR3 is CASSLWEGTNEQFF. CDR3 coding DNA: TGTGCCAGCAGCTTATGGGAGGGGACCAATGAGCAGTTCTTC.

The gene calls are TRBV2 and TRBJ1-5; D is unclear. Trimming pared 1 base from V and 11 bases from J, leaving 15 bases between. The germline CDR1 and CDR2 sequences are SNHLY and FYNNEI. The CDR3 loop spans 14 amino acids. This CDR3 is CASSEGARPMAQHF. CDR3 in DNA: TGTGCCAGCAGTGAAGGGGCACGTCCCATGGCCCAGCATTTT.

This chain connects TRBV5-1 to TRBJ2-3, with D maybe TRBD2 (6 bases). The CDR3 sequence is 15 residues long. Trimming cost V 1 base and J 0 bases, with 9 bases left between them. CDR1 SGHRS and CDR2 YFSETQ come from the germline V gene. CDR3 region: CASSLTAGSTDTQYF. CDR3 coding DNA: TGCGCCAGCAGCTTGACAGCGGGTAGCACAGATACGCAGTATTTT.

The rearrangement links TRBV7-8 to TRBJ2-7, with no clear D. CDR1 is SGHVS and CDR2 is FQNEAQ in the germline V gene. This CDR3 region has 13 residues. The ends were cut back, 6 bases at V and 5 bases at J, with 14 bases in the middle. CDR3 DNA sequence: TGTGCCAGCAGTCCCCCAAGTTCCCACGAGCAGTACTTC. This codes for CASSPPSSHEQYF.

V usage is TRBV4-3 and J usage is TRBJ2-4; D might be TRBD2 (6 bases). The germline CDR1 and CDR2 sequences are LGHNA and YSLEER. CDR3 length: 17 residues. V lost 0 bases and J 1 base, leaving 13 bases between the germline ends. The CDR3 nucleotides read TGCGCCAGCAGCCAAGAGGTGGCAGGGAGGGCCAAAAACATTCAGTACTTC. Protein: CASSQEVAGRAKNIQYF.

A single count supports this clone. The chain joins TRBV5-4 to TRBJ1-2; 8 bases line up with TRBD1. The CDR3 sequence is 13 residues long. CDR1 and CDR2 from the germline V gene are SGHNT and YYREEE (reference sequence). Germline trimming cut 3 bases from V and 4 bases from J; bases unmatched to any gene: 2. The DNA for the CDR3 is TGTGCCAGCAGCTGGGACAGGATCTATGGCTACACCTTC. As protein: CASSWDRIYGYTF. Full variable domain (missing parts from reference TRBV5-4 and TRBJ1-2): ETGVTQSPTHLIKTRGQQVTLRCSSQSGHNTVSWYQQALGQGPQFIFQYYREEENGRGNFPPRFSGLQFPNYSSELNVNALELDDSALYLCASSWDRIYGYTFGSGTRLTVV.

This clone appeared a single time. The chain uses TRBV6-5 and TRBJ2-1, with 8 bases identical to TRBD2. CDR1 is MNHEY and CDR2 is SVGAGI in the germline V gene. The CDR3 loop spans 15 amino acids. Trimming removed 3 bases from V and 4 bases from J; junction bases left unmatched: 5. This chain's CDR3 is CASSYTSGPYNEQFF. DNA of the CDR3: TGTGCCAGCAGTTATACTAGCGGACCATACAATGAGCAGTTCTTC.

This chain joins TRBV5-6 and TRBJ2-1, with D perhaps TRBD2 (5 bases). The germline V gene encodes CDR1 SGHDT and CDR2 YYEEEE. V was trimmed by 0 bases and J by 8 bases, leaving 9 bases between them. This CDR3 is 13 amino acids long. CDR3 protein: CASSLAGVHEQFF. CDR3 coding DNA: TGTGCCAGCAGCTTGGCCGGGGTCCATGAGCAGTTCTTC.

This chain links TRBV2 with TRBJ1-1, with a possible D match to TRBD1 (6 bases). The CDR3 contains 14 residues. The germline V and J ends were trimmed by 6 bases and 1 base, with 12 bases remaining between them. Germline values: CDR1 SNHLY, CDR2 FYNNEI. CDR3 nucleotides: TGTGCCAGCAGCCAACAGGGATCGAACACTGAAGCTTTCTTT. Residues: CASSQQGSNTEAFF.

J is TRBJ1-6 and V is TRBV5-1, with 9 bases fitting TRBD1. V lost 3 bases, J lost 7 bases, and 5 bases stayed unmatched. The CDR3 extends over 15 amino acids. Germline CDR1 SGHRS, CDR2 YFSETQ. The CDR3 loop is CASSSLGTGNSPLHF. CDR3 coding DNA: TGCGCCAGCAGCTCTCTAGGGACAGGGAATTCACCCCTCCACTTT.

The rearrangement links TRBV6-6 to TRBJ2-7; 8 nucleotides align to TRBD1. From germline, CDR1 is MNHNY and CDR2 SVGAGI (reference sequence). V lost 4 bases and J lost 0; bases outside the gene matches: 2. This CDR3 region has 14 residues. CDR3 amino acids: CASSSGTGSYEQYF. The CDR3 DNA reads as TGTGCCAGCAGTTCGGGGACAGGCTCCTACGAGCAGTACTTC.

This chain uses TRBV28 with TRBJ1-6, with unresolved D. The CDR3 sequence is 15 residues long. The V gene's germline CDR1 is MDHEN and CDR2 SYDVKM. V dropped 4 bases and J dropped 10 bases, with 17 bases sitting between them. CDR3 loop: CASSSMVLEGSPLHF. The CDR3 DNA is TGTGCCAGCAGTTCCATGGTTCTGGAAGGCTCACCCCTCCACTTT.

The chain links TRBV7-8 to TRBJ1-5, with a weak D call TRBD1 (5 bases). CDR3 length: 14 amino acids. The germline CDR1 and CDR2 sequences are SGHVS and FQNEAQ. Trimming removed 5 bases from V and 2 bases from J, with 10 bases in between. CDR3 amino acids: CASSLDRRNQPQHF. In nucleotides, the CDR3 is TGTGCCAGCAGCCTTGACAGACGCAATCAGCCCCAGCATTTT. The variable domain in full, with the rest retrieved from reference TRBV7-8 and TRBJ1-5, is GAGVSQSPRYKVAKRGQDVALRCDPISGHVSLFWYQQALGQGPEFLTYFQNEAQLDKSGLPSDRFFAERPEGSVSTLKIQRTQQEDSAVYLCASSLDRRNQPQHFGDGTRLSIL.

The rearrangement links TRBV15 to TRBJ1-3, with a weak D call TRBD1 (5 bases). The germline V gene has CDR1 LNHNV and CDR2 YYDKDF (reference sequence). The V end lost 0 bases, the J end lost 0 bases, and 18 bases lay between the germline ends. The CDR3 runs to 19 residues. The chain's CDR3 is CATSRERGAGFTSGNTIYF. Here the CDR3 DNA reads TGTGCCACCAGCAGAGAGAGGGGAGCGGGTTTTACCTCTGGAAACACCATATATTTT. The variable domain in full, with the rest retrieved from reference TRBV15 and TRBJ1-3, is DAMVIQNPRYQVTQFGKPVTLSCSQTLNHNVMYWYQQKSSQAPKLLFHYYDKDFNNEADTPDNFQSRRPNTSFCFLDIRSPGLGDTAMYLCATSRERGAGFTSGNTIYFGEGSWLTVV.

This chain joins TRBV19 and TRBJ1-6; no clear D. V dropped 5 bases and J dropped 6 bases, with 8 bases sitting between them. CDR1 and CDR2 (germline): LNHDA, SQIVND (reference sequence). The CDR3 consists of 13 residues. For the CDR3, the DNA is TGTGCCAGTAGTCCCCCGTCTAATTCACCCCTCCACTTT. This gives the protein CASSPPSNSPLHF.

V gene TRBV6-1 combines with J gene TRBJ1-6, with D perhaps matching TRBD1 (6 bases). The V end was cut by 6 bases, the J end by 5 bases, with 14 bases between. Germline V lookup: CDR1 MNHNS, CDR2 SASEGT. This CDR3 contains 15 residues. CDR3 amino acids: CASRTSDSNNSPLHF. The DNA of the CDR3 is TGTGCCAGCAGGACCTCGGACAGCAATAATTCACCCCTCCACTTT.

The V call is TRBV7-6, the J call TRBJ1-1, with 7 nucleotides matching TRBD1. The CDR3 length is 13 residues. CDR1 and CDR2 (germline): SGHVS, FNYEAQ. The V gene end was trimmed by 4 bases and the J gene end by 4 bases; junction bases not matched to a gene: 3. CDR3 coding DNA: TGTGCCAGCAGCTCTCCAGGGGGCACTGAAGCTTTCTTT. It specifies CASSSPGGTEAFF.

V and J are TRBV11-3 and TRBJ2-2, with TRBD1 matching over 7 bases. The CDR3 loop spans 15 amino acids. After removal of 3 bases from V and 4 bases from J, the junction contained 5 bases not matched to a gene. The germline V gene encodes CDR1 SGHNT and CDR2 YENEEA. As DNA, the CDR3 is TGTGCCAGCAGCTTCCGGACAGGAATCACCGGGGAGCTGTTTTTT. It is translated as CASSFRTGITGELFF. Variable domain in full (rest from reference TRBV11-3 and TRBJ2-2): EAGVVQSPRYKIIEKKQPVAFWCNPISGHNTLYWYLQNLGQGPELLIRYENEEAVDDSQLPKDRFSAERLKGVDSTLKIQPAELGDSAVYLCASSFRTGITGELFFGEGSRLTVL.

The V and J genes are TRBV4-1 and TRBJ1-3; no firm D call. Germline V CDR1 and CDR2: MGHRA, YSYEKL. The CDR3 runs 17 residues. The germline V and J ends were trimmed by 0 bases and 0 bases, with 12 bases remaining between them. The CDR3 nucleotides are TGCGCCAGCAGCCAAGATTCCAGGTCGAGCTCTGGAAACACCATATATTTT. It encodes CASSQDSRSSSGNTIYF.

The rearrangement links TRBV5-5 to TRBJ1-2; possibly TRBD1 for D (6 bases). Germline V CDR1 and CDR2: SGHKS, YYEKEE (reference sequence). Deletions cut 0 bases from V and 3 bases from J, with 18 bases between. The CDR3 totals 17 residues. The CDR3 loop reads CASSLVAGAGEDYGYTF. CDR3 coding DNA: TGTGCCAGCAGCTTGGTAGCCGGTGCAGGGGAAGACTATGGCTACACCTTC.

The chain uses TRBV7-8 and TRBJ1-5; perhaps TRBD1 as D (5 bases). Per germline, CDR1 SGHVS and CDR2 FQNEAQ. This CDR3 comprises 14 residues. Trimming stripped 5 bases from V and 0 bases from J, with 8 bases between. In DNA form, the CDR3 reads TGTGCCAGCAGCACGGACACTAGCAATCAGCCCCAGCATTTT. Protein product: CASSTDTSNQPQHF. Full variable domain (remainder filled in from reference TRBV7-8 and TRBJ1-5): GAGVSQSPRYKVAKRGQDVALRCDPISGHVSLFWYQQALGQGPEFLTYFQNEAQLDKSGLPSDRFFAERPEGSVSTLKIQRTQQEDSAVYLCASSTDTSNQPQHFGDGTRLSIL.

The CDR3 region is CSVLDDTSQPQHF. The CDR3 DNA follows: TGCAGCGTTCTAGATGACACTAGCCAGCCCCAGCATTTT. This chain joins TRBV29-1 and TRBJ1-5, with D hard to call. The CDR3 is made up of 13 amino acids. Germline values: CDR1 SQVTM, CDR2 ANQGSEA. V dropped 5 bases and J dropped 7 bases, with 15 bases sitting between them.

The CDR3 protein is CASKLQAGTTGSPLHF. The DNA of the CDR3 is TGTGCCAGCAAACTACAAGCCGGGACAACCGGATCGCCCCTCCACTTT. The chain recombines TRBV28 with TRBJ1-6, with TRBD1 as a possible D gene (6 bases). The ends were cut back, 7 bases at V and 13 bases at J, with 26 bases in the middle. This CDR3 comprises 16 residues. Germline V CDR1 and CDR2: MDHEN, SYDVKM.

This clone was seen once. The chain uses TRBV2 and TRBJ1-2; maybe TRBD1 (5 bases). The CDR3 spans 13 residues. V was pared by 10 bases and J by 6 bases, with 18 bases between. Per the germline V gene, CDR1 is SNHLY and CDR2 is FYNNEI. The CDR3 sequence is CAITTTVRDGYTF. The CDR3 DNA sequence: TGTGCCATAACGACGACAGTCCGAGATGGCTACACCTTC.